These 5 T cell receptor beta chains came from one sample sequenced in a study of blood T cell repertoires in COVID-19. Repertoires were generated with immunoSEQ multiplex PCR, while TCRdb's copy carries only in-frame clones and drops some. The data contain approximately 100,000 clones, 70% to 85% of them singletons. The sequenced sample consisted of peripheral blood. These receptors originate from an older man with acute or convalescent COVID-19.

The chain has TRBV30 and TRBJ1-3, with 11 nucleotides matching TRBD1. V was clipped by 5 bases and J by 2 bases; unmatched bases: 5. Germline V gene data show CDR1 as GTSNPN and CDR2 as SVGIG (reference sequence). CDR3 length: 15 amino acids. This CDR3 is CAWGQGAMAGNTIYF. As DNA, the CDR3 is TGTGCCTGGGGACAGGGGGCTATGGCTGGAAACACCATATATTTT.

The chain uses TRBV29-1 and TRBJ1-4; 12 bases are a match to TRBD1. Germline V CDR1 and CDR2: SQVTM, ANQGSEA. Trimming cost V 6 bases and J 1 base; bases outside gene matches: 6. CDR3 length equals 16 residues. CDR3 sequence reads: CSVRDRGHETNEKLFF. In DNA form, the CDR3 reads TGCAGCGTCCGGGACAGGGGGCACGAAACTAATGAAAAACTGTTTTTT.

The rearrangement joins TRBV24-1 to TRBJ1-5, with 9 bases that match TRBD1. Trimming took 4 bases from V and 1 from J; bases not matched to a gene: 7. The CDR3 is made up of 17 amino acids. CDR1 is KGHDR and CDR2 is SFDVKD in the germline V gene. CDR3 amino acids: CATSESGQGWSNQPQHF. Written as DNA, the CDR3 is TGTGCCACCAGTGAATCGGGACAGGGATGGAGCAATCAGCCCCAGCATTTT.

This chain joins TRBV28 and TRBJ2-7; no clear D. V was clipped by 6 bases and J by 3 bases, with 9 bases between them. This CDR3 is 12 amino acids long. CDR1 and CDR2 (germline): MDHEN, SYDVKM. CDR3 bases: TGTGCCAGCAGGAACTACATCTACGAGCAGTACTTC. Translating it yields CASRNYIYEQYF. Based on the CDR3 plus reference TRBV28 and TRBJ2-7, the full variable domain is DVKVTQSSRYLVKRTGEKVFLECVQDMDHENMFWYRQDPGLGLRLIYFSYDVKMKEKGDIPEGYSVSREKKERFSLILESASTNQTSMYLCASRNYIYEQYFGPGTRLTVT.

The chain carries TRBV27 and TRBJ2-5, with a weak D call TRBD1 (7 bases). The CDR3 runs to 14 residues. The germline CDR1 and CDR2 sequences are MNHEY and SMNVEV (reference sequence). V lost 9 bases and J lost 3, with 17 bases in between. The CDR3 coding sequence is TGTGCCAGTAAACAGGGGAGGTTGGAAGAGACCCAGTACTTC. Its translation is CASKQGRLEETQYF.